A single sample gave rise to the 27 T cell receptor beta chains below, sequenced in a study of T cell changes during pregnancy in multiple sclerosis. Generated by immunoSEQ multiplex PCR, the TCRdb table keeps only in-frame clones and is missing some. This sample has 40,000 to 50,000 clones, with 90% found just once. Sequenced material: CD8+ T cells from peripheral blood mononuclear cells, taken in the first trimester of pregnancy. The receptor source for this set is a female donor with multiple sclerosis, enrolled in a pregnancy study.

The chain couples TRBV12-5 to TRBJ1-2, with a possible D match to TRBD1 (5 bases). V was cut by 3 bases and J by 8 bases, with 22 bases left in between. This CDR3 has 16 residues. Germline V gives CDR1 LGHNT, CDR2 FRNRAP. CDR3 coding DNA: TGTGCTAGTGGTTTCGCCCTCCCCAGGGAGGTGGGAGGCTACACCTTC. Protein sequence: CASGFALPREVGGYTF.

V and J are TRBV15 and TRBJ1-2; D possibly corresponds to TRBD1 (5 bases). The V and J ends lost 0 bases and 4 bases respectively, with 9 bases between them. The CDR3 extends over 14 amino acids. Germline assignment: CDR1 LNHNV and CDR2 YYDKDF (reference sequence). CDR3 coding DNA: TGTGCCACCAGCAGAGACCAGGGCGCCTATGGCTACACCTTC. This encodes CATSRDQGAYGYTF.

The gene calls are TRBV30 and TRBJ2-2; 7 bases line up with TRBD1. Germline lookup yields CDR1 GTSNPN and CDR2 SVGIG (reference sequence). The CDR3 consists of 15 residues. J lost 6 bases, V lost 5 bases, and 12 bases had no gene match. CDR3 protein: CAWDDRDSDSGELFF. The CDR3 coding sequence is TGTGCCTGGGACGACCGGGACAGTGATTCCGGGGAGCTGTTTTTT.

This sequence joins TRBV11-2 and TRBJ1-5; no firm D call. Germline V CDR1 and CDR2: SGHAT, FQNNGV. The CDR3 runs 13 residues. Trimming took off 5 bases at V and 6 bases at J, with 11 bases between the two ends. The CDR3 bases are TGTGCCAGCAGCCCGAGTGTGCCTCAGCCCCAGCATTTT. This gives the protein CASSPSVPQPQHF.

This clone has a single count. The chain uses TRBV4-1 and TRBJ2-7; 7 bases line up with TRBD1. With V trimmed by 2 bases and J by 5 bases, 9 bases remained unmatched. Germline values: CDR1 MGHRA, CDR2 YSYEKL. The CDR3 consists of 15 residues. The CDR3 region is CASSQISDRADEQYF. For the CDR3, the DNA is TGCGCCAGCAGCCAAATTTCCGACAGGGCCGACGAGCAGTACTTC.

V is TRBV20-1 and J is TRBJ1-2; D unclear. The CDR3 is 11 amino acids. V was trimmed by 1 base and J by 5 bases, leaving 5 bases between them. Germline V gene sequence: CDR1 DFQATT, CDR2 SNEGSKA (reference sequence). The CDR3: CSARGLYGYTF. For the CDR3, the DNA is TGCAGTGCTAGAGGGCTGTATGGCTACACCTTC.

The chain joins TRBV4-2 to TRBJ1-1; D perhaps matches TRBD1 (6 bases). This CDR3 is 15 amino acids long. Trimming removed 5 bases from V and 1 base from J, with 14 bases in between. CDR1 and CDR2 (germline): LGHNA, YNFKEQ. The CDR3: CASSTTTGQNTEAFF. The CDR3 bases are TGTGCCAGCAGCACCACGACAGGTCAGAACACTGAAGCTTTCTTT.

This clone was recorded only once. This chain uses TRBV6-5 with TRBJ1-1; 8 bases align to TRBD1. V lost 5 bases and J lost 5; bases outside the gene matches: 10. The CDR3 loop spans 15 amino acids. Germline CDR1 reads MNHEY; CDR2 reads SVGAGI. CDR3 nucleotides: TGTGCCAGCAGTCAAATAGGACAGGGTTCGACTGAAGCTTTCTTT. This gives the protein CASSQIGQGSTEAFF.

This rearrangement joins TRBV10-2 to TRBJ2-7, with 9 positions matching TRBD1. V lost 9 bases to trimming and J lost 0 bases; unmatched junction nucleotides: 6. Germline V lookup: CDR1 WSHSY, CDR2 SAAADI. This CDR3 region has 14 residues. The CDR3 here is CASTGTGSSYEQYF. In nucleotides, the CDR3 is TGCGCCAGTACCGGGACAGGGTCCTCCTACGAGCAGTACTTC.

The chain is built from TRBV7-6 and TRBJ1-1, with D perhaps TRBD1 (6 bases). Germline CDR1 reads SGHVS; CDR2 reads FNYEAQ. The CDR3 sequence is 16 residues long. V gave up 1 base and J gave up 1 base, with 13 bases separating them. The CDR3 nucleotides read TGTGCCAGCAGCTTAGATGACAGGCCACCGAACACTGAAGCTTTCTTT. Residues: CASSLDDRPPNTEAFF. The variable domain in full, completed from reference TRBV7-6 and TRBJ1-1, reads GAGVSQSPRYKVTKRGQDVALRCDPISGHVSLYWYRQALGQGPEFLTYFNYEAQQDKSGLPNDRFSAERPEGSISTLTIQRTEQRDSAMYRCASSLDDRPPNTEAFFGQGTRLTVV.

The chain employs TRBV4-2 and TRBJ1-4; no clear D gene. The V and J ends lost 1 base and 5 bases respectively, with 17 bases between them. Germline CDR1 is LGHNA and CDR2 is YNFKEQ. The CDR3 contains 17 residues. CDR3 region: CASSQGSAVIPNEKLFF. The CDR3 DNA sequence: TGTGCCAGCAGCCAAGGAAGCGCCGTAATTCCAAATGAAAAACTGTTTTTT.

The rearrangement links TRBV27 to TRBJ2-1; no firm D call. The CDR3 totals 16 residues. With 3 bases removed from V and 4 bases from J, the gap between germline ends came to 16 bases. CDR1 and CDR2 (germline): MNHEY, SMNVEV (reference sequence). DNA of the CDR3: TGTGCCAGCAGTTTTAACGGCGGATCCAAATACAATGAGCAGTTCTTC. Translation: CASSFNGGSKYNEQFF.

The rearrangement uses TRBV10-2 and TRBJ2-2; TRBD2 agrees at 12 bases. The trim removed 6 bases at V and 0 bases at J, leaving 8 bases unmatched. Per the germline V gene, CDR1 is WSHSY and CDR2 is SAAADI. The CDR3 sequence is 18 residues long. The CDR3 DNA sequence: TGCGCCAGCAGAGCAAATCTAGCGGGGGGGCCGAACACCGGGGAGCTGTTTTTT. Protein sequence: CASRANLAGGPNTGELFF.

The V call is TRBV7-8, the J call TRBJ2-2; TRBD1 aligns across 10 bases. The CDR3 runs to 16 residues. After removal of 4 bases from V and 3 bases from J, the junction contained 5 bases not matched to a gene. CDR1 is SGHVS and CDR2 is FQNEAQ in the germline V gene. DNA for the CDR3: TGTGCCAGCAGCTCCGAGACAGGGGGCTACACCGGGGAGCTGTTTTTT. Translating it yields CASSSETGGYTGELFF.

This rearrangement joins TRBV19 to TRBJ1-1; D not certain. With 6 bases removed from V and 0 bases from J, the gap between germline ends came to 8 bases. Germline CDR1 LNHDA, CDR2 SQIVND (reference sequence). This CDR3 spans 13 amino acids. The CDR3 coding sequence is TGTGCCAGTAGCGTAGCGGTGAACACTGAAGCTTTCTTT. Amino acid sequence: CASSVAVNTEAFF.

This clone was found a few times. The chain links TRBV5-5 to TRBJ2-7; 9 positions agree with TRBD1. Per germline, CDR1 SGHKS and CDR2 YYEKEE (reference sequence). This CDR3 is built from 14 residues. Losses at the gene ends were 2 bases for V and 3 bases for J; bases not matched to a gene: 3. CDR3 residues: CASSFGTGHYEQYF. The CDR3 DNA sequence: TGTGCCAGCAGCTTCGGGACAGGGCACTACGAGCAGTACTTC.

V gene TRBV2 combines with J gene TRBJ2-7, with 9 bases identical to TRBD2. V was pared by 6 bases and J by 3 bases, with 6 bases of the junction left unmatched. Germline V gene lookup returns CDR1 SNHLY and CDR2 FYNNEI. The CDR3 sequence is 14 residues long. CDR3: CASRASGDYYEQYF. CDR3 DNA: TGTGCCAGCAGGGCTAGCGGGGACTACTACGAGCAGTACTTC.

The rearrangement links TRBV7-3 to TRBJ1-4; D is undetermined. Germline CDR1 reads SGHTA; CDR2 reads FQGTGA. This CDR3 has 14 amino acids. Trimming removed 2 bases at V and 2 bases at J, with 6 bases between. CDR3 region: CASSLGGTNEKLFF. CDR3 nucleotide sequence: TGTGCCAGCAGCTTAGGCGGGACTAATGAAAAACTGTTTTTT. The whole variable domain, remainder taken from reference TRBV7-3 and TRBJ1-4, is GAGVSQTPSNKVTEKGKYVELRCDPISGHTALYWYRQSLGQGPEFLIYFQGTGAADDSGLPNDRFFAVRPEGSVSTLKIQRTERGDSAVYLCASSLGGTNEKLFFGSGTQLSVL.

V is TRBV15 and J is TRBJ2-7; 11 bases line up with TRBD1. Germline V gene sequence: CDR1 LNHNV, CDR2 YYDKDF (reference sequence). Germline trimming cut 6 bases from V and 3 bases from J; bases unmatched to any gene: 19. CDR3 length: 19 residues. The CDR3 sequence is CATSKPGTGGILAVYEQYF. The CDR3 nucleotides read TGTGCCACCAGTAAACCCGGGACAGGGGGTATATTAGCGGTCTACGAGCAGTACTTC.

This CDR3 reads CASSLDLQQGSNEQFF. The CDR3 DNA reads as TGTGCCAGCAGCTTGGACCTCCAACAGGGGAGCAATGAGCAGTTCTTC. This chain joins TRBV5-4 and TRBJ2-1; TRBD1 aligns across 7 bases. The CDR3 contains 16 residues. Germline-derived CDR1 and CDR2 are SGHNT and YYREEE (reference sequence). V shed 0 bases, J shed 6 bases, and the junction held 9 bases outside the gene matches. Using reference TRBV5-4 and TRBJ2-1 for the parts outside the CDR3, the full variable domain is ETGVTQSPTHLIKTRGQQVTLRCSSQSGHNTVSWYQQALGQGPQFIFQYYREEENGRGNFPPRFSGLQFPNYSSELNVNALELDDSALYLCASSLDLQQGSNEQFFGPGTRLTVL.

This chain links TRBV11-2 with TRBJ2-3, with 10 bases fitting TRBD2. Trimming at V came to 3 bases and at J to 4 bases, leaving 4 bases not matched to a gene. The CDR3 extends over 15 amino acids. The germline CDR1 and CDR2 sequences are SGHAT and FQNNGV. The CDR3 region has the DNA TGTGCCAGCAGCTTGACTAGCGGGCTGGCAGATACGCAGTATTTT. Translating gives CASSLTSGLADTQYF.

The chain links TRBV10-1 to TRBJ1-2; a possible D gene is TRBD1 (6 bases). Germline CDR1 reads WNHNN; CDR2 reads SYGVQD (reference sequence). CDR3 length: 18 residues. The V and J ends lost 2 bases and 3 bases respectively, with 22 bases between them. The DNA of the CDR3 is TGCGCCAGCAGTGAGGCAGGGGTTCGAATCACTGGACACTATGGCTACACCTTC. Residues: CASSEAGVRITGHYGYTF.

V usage is TRBV2 and J usage is TRBJ2-1; tentatively, D is TRBD1 (7 bases). The CDR3 spans 13 residues. Trimming cost V 6 bases and J 5 bases, with 11 bases left between them. Germline values: CDR1 SNHLY, CDR2 FYNNEI. Here the CDR3 DNA reads TGTGCCAGCAGGGCGGGGACAGACAATGAGCAGTTCTTC. Protein: CASRAGTDNEQFF.

The V call is TRBV6-1, the J call TRBJ1-6, with D perhaps TRBD1 (5 bases). The CDR3 runs to 16 residues. Trimming took 0 bases from V and 9 from J, leaving 15 bases between them. CDR1 is MNHNS, CDR2 SASEGT, per germline. The CDR3 nucleotides read TGTGCCAGCAGTGAAGCGGTGGGAGGGGATAGTTCACCCCTCCACTTT. Translated: CASSEAVGGDSSPLHF.

This rearrangement joins TRBV10-2 to TRBJ1-1; possibly TRBD1 for D (6 bases). There are 12 residues in the CDR3. Trimming shortened V by 2 bases and J by 7 bases, and 8 bases separated the two germline ends. Germline lookup yields CDR1 WSHSY and CDR2 SAAADI. In DNA, the CDR3 is TGCGCCAGCAGTGAGGGACAGAGTGAAGCTTTCTTT. Protein product: CASSEGQSEAFF.

The CDR3 DNA is TGTGCCAGCAGCTTCACTAGCGGGAGCTACAATGAGCAGTTCTTC. It encodes CASSFTSGSYNEQFF. This chain connects TRBV7-7 to TRBJ2-1; 11 nucleotides line up with TRBD2. The CDR3 is 15 amino acids. V lost 3 bases and J lost 3; bases outside the gene matches: 1. Per the germline V gene, CDR1 is SSHAT and CDR2 is FNYEAQ (reference sequence).

The J gene is TRBJ2-7, the V gene TRBV5-6; 9 bases line up with TRBD2. CDR3 length: 13 residues. The V segment lost 9 bases and the J segment 5 bases; nucleotides outside the gene matches: 9. CDR1 is SGHDT and CDR2 is YYEEEE in the germline V gene. The CDR3 region has the DNA TGTGCCACCGGGGGCGGGAGGGTCGACGAGCAGTACTTC. It is translated as CATGGGRVDEQYF. The complete variable domain, with remaining parts taken from reference TRBV5-6 and TRBJ2-7, reads DAGVTQSPTHLIKTRGQQVTLRCSPKSGHDTVSWYQQALGQGPQFIFQYYEEEERQRGNFPDRFSGHQFPNYSSELNVNALLLGDSALYLCATGGGRVDEQYFGPGTRLTVT.